Presented here are 30 T cell receptor beta chains from one specimen sequenced in a study of blood T cell repertoires in COVID-19. Generated by immunoSEQ multiplex PCR, the TCRdb table keeps only in-frame clones and is missing some. The sample lists approximately 60,000 clones, roughly 80% occurring once. Material for sequencing was peripheral blood. The receptors derive from a man aged 60-69 years with acute or convalescent COVID-19.

This clone was seen just once. This sequence joins TRBV3-1 (or the pseudogene TRBV3-2) and TRBJ2-1; D unclear. The CDR3 runs to 15 residues. Germline CDR1 is LGHDT and CDR2 is YNNKEL (reference sequence). Trimming removed 0 bases at V and 3 bases at J, with 9 bases between. CDR3 amino acids: CASSQDIVVYNEQFF. As DNA, the CDR3 is TGTGCCAGCAGCCAAGATATTGTAGTCTACAATGAGCAGTTCTTC.

J is TRBJ2-1 and V is TRBV11-2; 7 nucleotides align to TRBD2. The CDR3 runs to 17 residues. V lost 4 bases to trimming and J lost 8 bases; unmatched junction nucleotides: 17. CDR1 SGHAT and CDR2 FQNNGV come from the germline V gene. The CDR3 region has the DNA TGTGCCAGCAGCTACGACTTAATTGGCGGGAGCTTCGATGAGCAGTTCTTC. It specifies CASSYDLIGGSFDEQFF. The full variable domain, rest sourced from reference TRBV11-2 and TRBJ2-1, is EAGVAQSPRYKIIEKRQSVAFWCNPISGHATLYWYQQILGQGPKLLIQFQNNGVVDDSQLPKDRFSAERLKGVDSTLKIQPAKLEDSAVYLCASSYDLIGGSFDEQFFGPGTRLTVL.

The chain uses TRBV6-6 and TRBJ1-5; a weak D match, TRBD1 (5 bases). This CDR3 is 15 amino acids long. Germline assignment: CDR1 MNHNY and CDR2 SVGAGI (reference sequence). The ends were cut back, 2 bases at V and 2 bases at J, with 10 bases in the middle. CDR3 sequence reads: CASSYEGRGNQPQHF. The CDR3 DNA follows: TGTGCCAGCAGTTACGAAGGCAGGGGCAATCAGCCCCAGCATTTT.

This chain joins TRBV7-3 and TRBJ2-5; maybe TRBD2 (5 bases). The CDR3 is 15 amino acids. Germline V gene data show CDR1 as SGHTA and CDR2 as FQGTGA. Trimming removed 2 bases from V and 3 bases from J, with 13 bases in between. The CDR3: CASSLAGESEETQYF. The CDR3 nucleotides are TGTGCCAGCAGCTTAGCCGGGGAATCGGAAGAGACCCAGTACTTC.

V is TRBV18 and J is TRBJ1-2, with a possible D match to TRBD1 (6 bases). Germline V gene data show CDR1 as KGHSH and CDR2 as LQKENI. CDR3 length: 15 residues. The ends were cut back, 2 bases at V and 0 bases at J, with 10 bases in the middle. DNA for the CDR3: TGTGCCAGCTCACCATGGACAGACTCTAACTATGGCTACACCTTC. It is translated as CASSPWTDSNYGYTF.

J is TRBJ2-2 and V is TRBV10-3; D possibly corresponds to TRBD1 (5 bases). The CDR3 loop spans 16 amino acids. Germline assignment: CDR1 ENHRY and CDR2 SYGVKD. V was shortened by 3 bases and J by 1 base, with 12 bases between the two germline ends. The CDR3 sequence: CAISDSTAKNTGELFF. Here the CDR3 DNA reads TGTGCCATCAGTGATTCGACAGCTAAGAACACCGGGGAGCTGTTTTTT.

The rearrangement uses TRBV27 and TRBJ2-3, with D perhaps TRBD2 (6 bases). The CDR3 has 14 amino acids. The germline V gene has CDR1 MNHEY and CDR2 SMNVEV (reference sequence). The V end lost 2 bases, the J end lost 6 bases, and 12 bases lay between the germline ends. The CDR3 DNA follows: TGTGCCAGCAGTTTAGATACGGGGGTGGATACGCAGTATTTT. It specifies CASSLDTGVDTQYF.

This sequence joins TRBV7-2 and TRBJ1-1; D gene unclear. This CDR3 comprises 12 residues. Trimming cost V 3 bases and J 11 bases, with 13 bases left between them. The germline gives CDR1 SGHTA, CDR2 FQGNSA. In nucleotides, the CDR3 is TGTGCCAGCAGCTTTCAACAATCGTCGGCTTTCTTT. Its protein is CASSFQQSSAFF.

This clone was observed a single time. The chain links TRBV7-3 to TRBJ2-6; perhaps TRBD1 as D (6 bases). With 2 bases removed from V and 0 bases from J, the gap between germline ends came to 14 bases. CDR1 and CDR2 (germline): SGHTA, FQGTGA. The CDR3 consists of 18 residues. CDR3 nucleotide sequence: TGTGCCAGCAGCTTACAGGGGCCCCCTGGCTCTGGGGCCAACGTCCTGACTTTC. This gives the protein CASSLQGPPGSGANVLTF.

The chain combines TRBV5-6 with TRBJ2-7, with 7 nucleotides matching TRBD1. The CDR3 extends over 16 amino acids. Trimming cost V 4 bases and J 2 bases; bases outside gene matches: 12. Looked up from germline, CDR1 is SGHDT and CDR2 is YYEEEE. DNA of the CDR3: TGTGCCAGCAGCCCTCTCGTGGGACAGACTACCTACGAGCAGTACTTC. It encodes CASSPLVGQTTYEQYF.

The chain combines TRBV18 with TRBJ1-1; no definite D call. CDR1 is KGHSH and CDR2 is LQKENI in the germline V gene. This CDR3 region has 13 residues. V was trimmed by 5 bases and J by 6 bases, leaving 13 bases between them. The CDR3, as DNA: TGTGCCAGCTCAGGACTCGTCGACGCTGAAGCTTTCTTT. This sequence encodes CASSGLVDAEAFF. Full variable domain (remainder filled in from reference TRBV18 and TRBJ1-1): NAGVMQNPRHLVRRRGQEARLRCSPMKGHSHVYWYRQLPEEGLKFMVYLQKENIIDESGMPKERFSAEFPKEGPSILRIQQVVRGDSAAYFCASSGLVDAEAFFGQGTRLTVV.

This chain connects TRBV10-1 to TRBJ1-1, with D hard to call. Trimming took off 0 bases at V and 6 bases at J, with 8 bases between the two ends. Germline assignment: CDR1 WNHNN and CDR2 SYGVQD (reference sequence). The CDR3 has 13 amino acids. CDR3 sequence (DNA): TGCGCCAGCAGTGAGTCGCGGGCAGCTGAAGCTTTCTTT. Its protein is CASSESRAAEAFF.

The chain uses TRBV4-2 and TRBJ2-1; the match to TRBD1 covers 9 bases. In germline, CDR1 is LGHNA, CDR2 YNFKEQ. CDR3 length equals 15 residues. The J segment lost 5 bases and the V segment lost 3 bases, leaving 5 bases of the junction unmatched. The CDR3 here is CASSHADRGDNEQFF. Written as DNA, the CDR3 is TGTGCCAGCAGCCATGCCGACAGGGGGGACAATGAGCAGTTCTTC.

The chain joins TRBV6-2 or TRBV6-3 to TRBJ2-1; perhaps TRBD1 as D (5 bases). The CDR3 has 13 residues. V gave up 4 bases and J gave up 9 bases, with 13 bases separating them. Germline CDR1 MNHEY, CDR2 SVGEGT. Here the CDR3 DNA reads TGTGCCAGCAGTTCTACAGCAAGGGGTGAGCAGTTCTTC. This translates into CASSSTARGEQFF.

The chain combines TRBV7-6 with TRBJ2-3, with 8 bases matching TRBD2. This CDR3 has 15 amino acids. The germline gives CDR1 SGHVS, CDR2 FNYEAQ. Trimming cost V 3 bases and J 2 bases; bases outside gene matches: 4. In DNA, the CDR3 is TGTGCCAGCAGCTTGGGAGCGGGAGACACAGATACGCAGTATTTT. Protein product: CASSLGAGDTDTQYF.

The chain joins TRBV2 to TRBJ2-5, with TRBD1 as a possible D gene (6 bases). The CDR3 spans 13 residues. Trimming left V 7 bases short and J 4 bases short, with 13 bases between. Germline CDR1 is SNHLY and CDR2 is FYNNEI. The CDR3 loop is CASTQQGLETQYF. As DNA, the CDR3 is TGTGCCAGCACCCAACAGGGATTAGAGACCCAGTACTTC.

Within the sample, this clone is medium-sized. The J gene is TRBJ1-1, the V gene TRBV11-2, with a weak D call TRBD1 (5 bases). CDR1 SGHAT and CDR2 FQNNGV come from the germline V gene. V was trimmed by 6 bases and J by 7 bases, leaving 12 bases between them. The CDR3 covers 12 residues. Here the CDR3 reads CASSYGGFEAFF. The DNA for the CDR3 is TGTGCCAGCAGTTACGGGGGATTTGAAGCTTTCTTT.

The chain recombines TRBV9 with TRBJ2-1, with 8 bases identical to TRBD2. Germline V gene data show CDR1 as SGDLS and CDR2 as YYNGEE. The CDR3 consists of 16 residues. V shed 4 bases, J shed 6 bases, and the junction held 12 bases outside the gene matches. CDR3 sequence: CASSLRTSSTSNEQFF. Here the CDR3 DNA reads TGTGCCAGCAGCCTCCGGACTAGCTCAACTAGCAATGAGCAGTTCTTC.

This clone was seen more than once but under ten times. CDR3 coding DNA: TGTGCCAGCAGTGACGTCTGGACATCCCCCAATGAGCAGTTCTTC. This translates into CASSDVWTSPNEQFF. The V gene is TRBV6-4, the J gene TRBJ2-1; a weak D match, TRBD1 (5 bases). V lost 2 bases and J 6 bases, leaving 14 bases between the germline ends. Germline V gene sequence: CDR1 MRHNA, CDR2 SNTAGT. The CDR3 covers 15 residues.

V is TRBV3-1 (or the pseudogene TRBV3-2) and J is TRBJ2-2, with 11 positions matching TRBD2. Germline lookup yields CDR1 LGHDT and CDR2 YNNKEL (reference sequence). CDR3 length: 15 residues. J gave up 7 bases and V 0 bases, and 1 base lay outside the gene matches. In DNA, the CDR3 is TGTGCCAGCAGCCAAGATCTAGCGGGAGGCGGGGAGCTGTTTTTT. This codes for CASSQDLAGGGELFF.

This rearrangement joins TRBV5-1 to TRBJ2-1, with 7 bases identical to TRBD1. The CDR3 loop spans 15 amino acids. The ends lost 4 bases at V and 3 bases at J; junction bases unmatched: 7. Germline-derived CDR1 and CDR2 are SGHRS and YFSETQ. CDR3 region: CASSALGQVYNEQFF. CDR3 nucleotides: TGCGCCAGCAGCGCACTTGGACAGGTCTACAATGAGCAGTTCTTC.

This sequence joins TRBV30 and TRBJ1-2, with 9 positions matching TRBD1. CDR1 GTSNPN and CDR2 SVGIG come from the germline V gene (reference sequence). The CDR3 sequence is 14 residues long. V shed 2 bases, J shed 4 bases, and the junction held 5 bases outside the gene matches. The CDR3 sequence is CAWSQQGASYGYTF. The CDR3 nucleotides are TGTGCCTGGAGTCAACAGGGGGCCAGCTATGGCTACACCTTC.

The chain carries TRBV7-8 and TRBJ2-3, with 7 bases lining up with TRBD2. Germline V gene data show CDR1 as SGHVS and CDR2 as FQNEAQ. This CDR3 region has 16 residues. Germline trimming cut 1 base from V and 2 bases from J; bases unmatched to any gene: 6. CDR3 region: CASSLDLAEDTDTQYF. CDR3 DNA sequence: TGTGCCAGCAGCTTAGATCTAGCGGAGGACACAGATACGCAGTATTTT.

V is TRBV6-2 or TRBV6-3 and J is TRBJ1-2; D unclear. Germline loops: CDR1 MNHEY, CDR2 SVGEGT. V lost 4 bases to trimming and J lost 2 bases, with 11 bases between them. The CDR3 runs to 14 residues. CDR3: CASSSLPENYGYTF. CDR3 coding DNA: TGTGCCAGCAGTTCTCTTCCGGAGAACTATGGCTACACCTTC.

This clone came up a few times. The rearrangement joins TRBV7-2 to TRBJ2-7; 9 nucleotides line up with TRBD1. From germline, CDR1 is SGHTA and CDR2 FQGNSA. The CDR3 sequence is 14 residues long. Unmatched junction bases numbered 8, after V lost 5 bases and J lost 6 bases. The CDR3, as DNA: TGTGCCAGCAGCAAACAACAGGGGGCATTCGAGCAGTACTTC. Translated, it gives CASSKQQGAFEQYF.

V gene TRBV2 combines with J gene TRBJ2-1; 8 nucleotides match TRBD1. The CDR3 consists of 15 residues. Germline loops: CDR1 SNHLY, CDR2 FYNNEI. Trimming cost V 7 bases and J 7 bases; bases outside gene matches: 12. The chain's CDR3 is CASTARTGPGNEQFF. The CDR3 DNA is TGTGCCAGCACGGCACGGACAGGGCCTGGTAATGAGCAGTTCTTC.

DNA for the CDR3: TGTGCCAGCAGACCCCCCGGAGGGTTCCAAGAGACCCAGTACTTC. As protein: CASRPPGGFQETQYF. The V and J genes are TRBV7-9 and TRBJ2-5; a weak D match, TRBD2 (6 bases). The ends were cut back, 6 bases at V and 1 base at J, with 15 bases in the middle. The CDR3 has 15 residues. Germline values: CDR1 SEHNR, CDR2 FQNEAQ (reference sequence). Complete variable domain (other parts from reference TRBV7-9 and TRBJ2-5): DTGVSQNPRHKITKRGQNVTFRCDPISEHNRLYWYRQTLGQGPEFLTYFQNEAQLEKSRLLSDRFSAERPKGSFSTLEIQRTEQGDSAMYLCASRPPGGFQETQYFGPGTRLLVL.

The rearrangement uses TRBV2 and TRBJ1-6; D gene uncertain. Trimming pared 8 bases from V and 10 bases from J, leaving 9 bases between. Germline V gives CDR1 SNHLY, CDR2 FYNNEI. The CDR3 contains 11 residues. The CDR3, as DNA: TGTGCCAGCGGCGCGGGATCACCCCTCCACTTT. This gives the protein CASGAGSPLHF. Supplemented by reference TRBV2 and TRBJ1-6, the full variable domain reads EPEVTQTPSHQVTQMGQEVILRCVPISNHLYFYWYRQILGQKVEFLVSFYNNEISEKSEIFDDQFSVERPDGSNFTLKIRSTKLEDSAMYFCASGAGSPLHFGNGTRLTVT.

The V and J genes are TRBV4-3 and TRBJ2-7, with D possibly being TRBD1 (6 bases). This CDR3 is 14 amino acids long. CDR1 is LGHNA and CDR2 is YSLEER in the germline V gene. Trimming took 4 bases from V and 3 from J, leaving 13 bases between them. This CDR3 is CASSLGAPNYEQYF. CDR3 nucleotides: TGCGCCAGCAGCCTGGGGGCGCCCAACTACGAGCAGTACTTC.

The V gene is TRBV12-5, the J gene TRBJ2-1; D gene uncertain. The CDR3 runs 14 residues. Germline CDR1 reads LGHNT; CDR2 reads FRNRAP. The V end lost 0 bases, the J end lost 7 bases, and 10 bases lay between the germline ends. The CDR3 spells CASGLVGRPNEQFF. In DNA form, the CDR3 reads TGTGCTAGTGGTTTGGTGGGCCGCCCAAATGAGCAGTTCTTC.